The next 15 T cell receptor beta chains were all read from a single sample in a study of technical replicates of blood from a few donors. Assay: immunoSEQ multiplex PCR; the TCRdb copy retains only in-frame clones and omits some. The profile shows about 84,000 clones, roughly 97% of them singletons. The specimen was T cells isolated from PBMCs. The receptor set was obtained from a human donor in good health.

V is TRBV9 and J is TRBJ2-4; TRBD2 agrees at 7 bases. The CDR3 extends over 14 amino acids. Germline V gene lookup returns CDR1 SGDLS and CDR2 YYNGEE. V dropped 3 bases and J dropped 8; count of bases not matched to a gene: 8. The CDR3 nucleotides are TGTGCCAGCAGCGGGGGGGGGTTGGCAGACATTCAGTACTTC. Its translation: CASSGGGLADIQYF.

The chain couples TRBV6-6 to TRBJ2-1; 9 bases are a match to TRBD1. CDR1 is MNHNY and CDR2 is SVGAGI in the germline V gene (reference sequence). With V trimmed by 6 bases and J by 8 bases, 8 bases remained unmatched. The CDR3 extends over 14 amino acids. CDR3 amino acids: CASRLGQGIHEQFF. The CDR3 coding sequence is TGTGCCAGCAGGCTCGGACAGGGGATCCATGAGCAGTTCTTC.

The chain couples TRBV29-1 to TRBJ2-7, with 7 nucleotides matching TRBD1. Per the germline V gene, CDR1 is SQVTM and CDR2 is ANQGSEA. The CDR3 extends over 12 amino acids. With 6 bases clipped from V and 3 bases from J, the junction kept 5 bases outside the gene matches. The CDR3: CSVLGTVYEQYF. For the CDR3, the DNA is TGCAGCGTCCTCGGGACAGTCTACGAGCAGTACTTC.

The chain is built from TRBV18 and TRBJ1-2; weak D call: TRBD1 (5 bases). Trimming removed 0 bases at V and 2 bases at J, with 7 bases between. Germline lookup yields CDR1 KGHSH and CDR2 LQKENI. This CDR3 is built from 14 residues. The CDR3 loop is CASSPPGRNYGYTF. CDR3 DNA sequence: TGTGCCAGCTCACCACCGGGGCGAAACTATGGCTACACCTTC.

Only one count was recorded for this clone. CDR3 region: CASSANGEPTSYAFF. CDR3 coding DNA: TGTGCCAGCAGCGCAAACGGTGAACCCACGTCATACGCTTTCTTT. The J gene is TRBJ1-1, the V gene TRBV9, with D unclear. The length of the CDR3 is 15 residues. V was cut by 3 bases and J by 11 bases, with 23 bases left in between. Germline V gene data show CDR1 as SGDLS and CDR2 as YYNGEE.

The chain employs TRBV2 and TRBJ2-2; D call uncertain. The ends were cut back, 8 bases at V and 0 bases at J, with 10 bases in the middle. The CDR3 loop spans 14 amino acids. Germline CDR1 is SNHLY and CDR2 is FYNNEI. CDR3 sequence (DNA): TGTGCCAGCCACAAAGAGGCGAACACCGGGGAGCTGTTTTTT. Its translation is CASHKEANTGELFF.

This sequence joins TRBV2 and TRBJ1-1, with D possibly matching TRBD1 (5 bases). From germline, CDR1 is SNHLY and CDR2 FYNNEI. This CDR3 is 11 amino acids long. Trimming shortened V by 8 bases and J by 6 bases, and 10 bases separated the two germline ends. This CDR3 reads CASREGPEAFF. The CDR3 DNA sequence: TGTGCCAGCCGGGAGGGGCCTGAAGCTTTCTTT.

CDR3 residues: CASSGTGGNTEAFF. The CDR3 coding sequence is TGTGCCAGCAGTGGGACAGGGGGAAACACTGAAGCTTTCTTT. The V call is TRBV2, the J call TRBJ1-1, with TRBD1 matching over 10 bases. Germline V CDR1 and CDR2: SNHLY, FYNNEI. CDR3 size: 14 residues. The V and J ends lost 4 bases and 2 bases, in that order; junction bases with no gene match: 1.

The chain uses TRBV7-9 and TRBJ1-2, with 7 bases identical to TRBD1. V dropped 5 bases and J dropped 4; count of bases not matched to a gene: 1. There are 12 residues in the CDR3. CDR1 and CDR2 (germline): SEHNR, FQNEAQ (reference sequence). The CDR3 sequence: CASSRTGYGYTF. The DNA for the CDR3 is TGTGCCAGCAGCCGGACAGGCTATGGCTACACCTTC.

The chain has TRBV29-1 and TRBJ1-1; 7 bases match TRBD1. The CDR3 is 12 amino acids. CDR1 is SQVTM and CDR2 is ANQGSEA in the germline V gene. After removal of 4 bases from V and 2 bases from J, the junction contained 1 base not matched to a gene. The CDR3 coding sequence is TGCAGCGTTGGACAGGGAAACACTGAAGCTTTCTTT. It specifies CSVGQGNTEAFF.

The V gene is TRBV15, the J gene TRBJ2-1; 11 positions agree with TRBD2. CDR3 length equals 16 residues. With V trimmed by 0 bases and J by 6 bases, 4 bases remained unmatched. Germline V lookup: CDR1 LNHNV, CDR2 YYDKDF (reference sequence). The CDR3 DNA is TGTGCCACCAGCAGAGATCCAACTAGCGGGAGCAATGAGCAGTTCTTC. This codes for CATSRDPTSGSNEQFF.

This sequence joins TRBV29-1 and TRBJ1-5, with D tentatively TRBD1 (5 bases). The V end lost 5 bases, the J end lost 3 bases, and 11 bases lay between the germline ends. Germline CDR1 and CDR2: SQVTM and ANQGSEA. CDR3 length equals 13 residues. The CDR3 loop is CSVSLGDNQPQHF. Written as DNA, the CDR3 is TGCAGCGTTTCTCTAGGGGACAATCAGCCCCAGCATTTT.

This sequence joins TRBV15 and TRBJ2-2; weak D call: TRBD2 (5 bases). The CDR3 has 14 residues. Germline assignment: CDR1 LNHNV and CDR2 YYDKDF (reference sequence). Trimming stripped 5 bases from V and 9 bases from J, with 16 bases between. This CDR3 reads CATSPQRTQRELFF. Here the CDR3 DNA reads TGTGCCACCAGCCCCCAGCGGACGCAGAGGGAGCTGTTTTTT.

The gene calls are TRBV18 and TRBJ2-1; TRBD1 is a possible D gene (6 bases). The V gene lost 3 bases and the J gene lost 0 bases, with 9 bases spanning the gap. The CDR3 extends over 15 amino acids. CDR1 and CDR2 (germline): KGHSH, LQKENI. The CDR3 DNA sequence: TGTGCCAGCTCACCGCTGGACAGCTCCTACAATGAGCAGTTCTTC. Translating gives CASSPLDSSYNEQFF.

The chain links TRBV7-2 to TRBJ2-5, with 7 bases identical to TRBD2. After removal of 5 bases from V and 5 bases from J, the junction contained 8 bases not matched to a gene. CDR3 length: 14 amino acids. Looked up from germline, CDR1 is SGHTA and CDR2 is FQGNSA. The CDR3 DNA is TGTGCCAGCAGCCTGGGACTGGGGGGGGAGACCCAGTACTTC. This translates into CASSLGLGGETQYF. Based on the CDR3 plus reference TRBV7-2 and TRBJ2-5, the full variable domain is GAGVSQSPSNKVTEKGKDVELRCDPISGHTALYWYRQSLGQGLEFLIYFQGNSAPDKSGLPSDRFSAERTGGSVSTLTIQRTQQEDSAVYLCASSLGLGGETQYFGPGTRLLVL.